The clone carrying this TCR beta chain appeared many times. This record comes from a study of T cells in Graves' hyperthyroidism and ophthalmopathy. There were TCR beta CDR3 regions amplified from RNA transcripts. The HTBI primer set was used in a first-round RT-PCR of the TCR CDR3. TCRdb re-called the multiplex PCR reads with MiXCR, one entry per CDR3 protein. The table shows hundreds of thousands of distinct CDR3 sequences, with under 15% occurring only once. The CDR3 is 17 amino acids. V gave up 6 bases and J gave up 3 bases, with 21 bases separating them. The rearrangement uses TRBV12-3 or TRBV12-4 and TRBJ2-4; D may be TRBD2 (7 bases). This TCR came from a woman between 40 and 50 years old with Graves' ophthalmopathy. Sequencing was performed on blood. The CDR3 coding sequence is TGTGCCAGCAGCCCCGAGGGAGGGGGGGCATTCAAAAACATTCAGTACTTC. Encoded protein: CASSPEGGGAFKNIQYF.